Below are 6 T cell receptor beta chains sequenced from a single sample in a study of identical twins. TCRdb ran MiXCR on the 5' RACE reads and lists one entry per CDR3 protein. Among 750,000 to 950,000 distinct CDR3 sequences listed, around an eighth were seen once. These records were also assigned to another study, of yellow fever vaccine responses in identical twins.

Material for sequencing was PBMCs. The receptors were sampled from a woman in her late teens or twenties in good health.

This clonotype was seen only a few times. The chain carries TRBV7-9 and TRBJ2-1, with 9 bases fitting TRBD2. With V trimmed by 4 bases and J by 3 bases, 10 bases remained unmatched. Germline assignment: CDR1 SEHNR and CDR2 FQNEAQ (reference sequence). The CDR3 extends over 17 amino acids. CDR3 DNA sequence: TGTGCCAGCAGCTCTACGGTGCGGGAGGGATACTACAATGAGCAGTTCTTC. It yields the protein CASSSTVREGYYNEQFF.

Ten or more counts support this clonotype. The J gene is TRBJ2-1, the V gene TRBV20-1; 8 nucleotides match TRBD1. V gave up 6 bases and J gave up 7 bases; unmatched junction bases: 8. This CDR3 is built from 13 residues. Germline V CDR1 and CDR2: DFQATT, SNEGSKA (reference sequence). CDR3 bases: TGCAGTGCACAGGACAGGGCAGGGAATGAGCAGTTCTTC. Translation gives CSAQDRAGNEQFF.

CDR3 sequence (DNA): TGCGCCAGCAGCCAAGATCGACTTTTGAACACTGAAGCTTTCTTT. It specifies CASSQDRLLNTEAFF. J is TRBJ1-1 and V is TRBV4-1, with D hard to call. Trimming pared 0 bases from V and 0 bases from J, leaving 8 bases between. CDR1 is MGHRA and CDR2 is YSYEKL in the germline V gene. This CDR3 spans 15 amino acids.

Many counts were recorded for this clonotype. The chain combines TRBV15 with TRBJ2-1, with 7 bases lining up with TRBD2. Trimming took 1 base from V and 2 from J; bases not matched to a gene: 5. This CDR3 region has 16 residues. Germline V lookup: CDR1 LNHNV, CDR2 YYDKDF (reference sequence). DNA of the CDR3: TGTGCCACCAGCAGAGGCGGGGGAGGGACCTACAATGAGCAGTTCTTC. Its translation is CATSRGGGGTYNEQFF. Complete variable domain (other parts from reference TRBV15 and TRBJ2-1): DAMVIQNPRYQVTQFGKPVTLSCSQTLNHNVMYWYQQKSSQAPKLLFHYYDKDFNNEADTPDNFQSRRPNTSFCFLDIRSPGLGDTAMYLCATSRGGGGTYNEQFFGPGTRLTVL.

The CDR3 DNA reads as TGCAGCGCCGCTGTCTTGGTCGGGGAGCTGTTTTTT. Its translation: CSAAVLVGELFF. V is TRBV29-1 and J is TRBJ2-2; D gene ambiguous. CDR1 is SQVTM and CDR2 is ANQGSEA in the germline V gene. The CDR3 extends over 12 amino acids. Trimming took 7 bases from V and 7 from J, leaving 13 bases between them.

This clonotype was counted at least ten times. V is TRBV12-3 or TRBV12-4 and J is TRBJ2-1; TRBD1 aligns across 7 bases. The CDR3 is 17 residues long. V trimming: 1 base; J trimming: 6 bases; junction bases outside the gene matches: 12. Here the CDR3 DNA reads TGTGCCAGCAGTTTAGGTATTCCCGGACAGGTTTTCAATGAGCAGTTCTTC. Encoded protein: CASSLGIPGQVFNEQFF.